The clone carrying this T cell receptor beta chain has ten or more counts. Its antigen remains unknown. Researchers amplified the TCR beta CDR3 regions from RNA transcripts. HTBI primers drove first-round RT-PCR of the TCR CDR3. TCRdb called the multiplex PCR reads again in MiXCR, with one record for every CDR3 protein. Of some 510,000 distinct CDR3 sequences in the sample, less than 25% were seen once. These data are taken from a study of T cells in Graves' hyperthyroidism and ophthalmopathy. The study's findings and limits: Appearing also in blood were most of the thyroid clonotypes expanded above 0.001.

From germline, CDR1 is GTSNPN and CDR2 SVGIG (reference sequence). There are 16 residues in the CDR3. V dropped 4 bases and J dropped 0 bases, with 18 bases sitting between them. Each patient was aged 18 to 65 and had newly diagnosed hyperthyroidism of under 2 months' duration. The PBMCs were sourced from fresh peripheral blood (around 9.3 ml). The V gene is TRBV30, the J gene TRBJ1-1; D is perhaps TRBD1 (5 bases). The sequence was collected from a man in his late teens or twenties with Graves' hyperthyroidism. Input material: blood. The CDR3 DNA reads TGTGCCTGGACGATGATATCGGGACTGATGAACACTGAAGCTTTCTTT. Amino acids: CAWTMISGLMNTEAFF. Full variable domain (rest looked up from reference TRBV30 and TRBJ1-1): SQTIHQWPATLVQPVGSPLSLECTVEGTSNPNLYWYRQAAGRGLQLLFYSVGIGQISSEVPQNLSASRPQDRQFILSSKKLLLSDSGFYLCAWTMISGLMNTEAFFGQGTRLTVV.